Listed below are T cell receptor beta chains from one sample, sequenced in a study of cytomegalovirus exposure and HLA in healthy donors. The protocol was immunoSEQ multiplex PCR, while the TCRdb copy is restricted to in-frame clones and leaves out a portion. The sample yields roughly 200,000 clones, around 77% seen once. The sequencing sample was made of PBMCs. The source is a woman aged 30 to 39 in good health and CMV-seronegative. CDR3s include the opening cysteine and the closing phenylalanine or tryptophan. A D gene is named only where the DNA matches it firmly. Rows give clone size only sometimes, using once, few, many, or a class for an expanded clone.

j_call v_call d_call clone_size cdr3_nt cdr3_aa
TRBJ1-2 TRBV28 TRBD1 few TGTGCCAGCAGCCGAGGTACAGGGGATTATGGCTACACCTTC CASSRGTGDYGYTF
TRBJ2-7 TRBV2 . . TGTGCCAGCAGTCCCGGGAGCCTTAGCTCCTACGAGCAGTACTTC CASSPGSLSSYEQYF
TRBJ1-2 TRBV27 . . TGTGCCAGCAGTTTAACGGGGTGGTATGGCTACACCTTC CASSLTGWYGYTF
TRBJ2-7 TRBV29-1 . . TGCAGCGTTGCGAAGGCGGGCCCCTACGAGCAGTACTTC CSVAKAGPYEQYF
TRBJ2-5 TRBV5-1 TRBD1 . TGCGCCAGCACGACAGGGGATGGGGAGACCCAGTACTTC CASTTGDGETQYF
TRBJ2-2 TRBV11-3 . . TGTGCCAGCAGTAAGTTGGGCGCGAACACCGGGGAGCTGTTTTTT CASSKLGANTGELFF
TRBJ2-1 TRBV5-6 TRBD2 once TGTGCCAGCAGCTTGGCCCTAGCGGGATACAATGAGCAGTTCTTC CASSLALAGYNEQFF
TRBJ2-2 TRBV19 . . TGTGCCAGTAGTATTCAGGGACCGACAGGGAACACCGGGGAGCTGTTTTTT CASSIQGPTGNTGELFF
TRBJ2-7 TRBV9 TRBD2 . TGTGCCAGCAGCCCTAGCGGGGGGACTTCCTACGAGCAGTACTTC CASSPSGGTSYEQYF
TRBJ1-6 TRBV2 . . TGTGCCAGCAATCTGGCATCACCCCTCCACTTT CASNLASPLHF
TRBJ2-3 TRBV4-1 TRBD2 . TGCGCCAGCAGCCGCCCCCGACTAGCGGGGGGGACAGATACGCAGTATTTT CASSRPRLAGGTDTQYF
TRBJ2-7 TRBV9 . few TGTGCCAGCAGCGTAGGGGTCGGGGGCTCCTACGAGCAGTACTTC CASSVGVGGSYEQYF
TRBJ2-2 TRBV9 TRBD2 . TGTGCCAGCACCCCGGCTAGCGGGGGGTACGGGGAGCTGTTTTTT CASTPASGGYGELFF
TRBJ1-5 TRBV5-3 TRBD1 . TGTGCCAGAAGCTTGAGAACAGGGGATCCCCGCGGCTATAGCAATCAGCCCCAGCATTTT CARSLRTGDPRGYSNQPQHF
TRBJ2-5 TRBV9 TRBD2 . TGTGCCAGCAGCGTAGAGACTAGCGGGAGTAAAGAGACCCAGTACTTC CASSVETSGSKETQYF
TRBJ2-5 TRBV28 . . TGTGCCAGCAGGGGGAGAAAAGAGACCCAGTACTTC CASRGRKETQYF
TRBJ2-6 TRBV27 . few TGTGCCAGCAGTTTATCACAGATCTCTGGGGCCAACGTCCTGACTTTC CASSLSQISGANVLTF
TRBJ2-2 TRBV27 TRBD2 . TGTGCCAGCAGTCCCCGGACTAGGGAACGAACCGGGGAGCTGTTTTTT CASSPRTRERTGELFF
TRBJ2-7 TRBV6-5 . . TGTGCCAGCAGTTACGGCGGGGGGACAGGGAACTACGAGCAGTACTTC CASSYGGGTGNYEQYF
TRBJ2-5 TRBV2 . . TGTGCCAGCAATTCAGGTGGCCAAGAGACCCAGTACTTC CASNSGGQETQYF
TRBJ2-7 TRBV6-6 TRBD2 . TGTGCCAGCAGCCCCGACAGCGGGGGTTTCTCCTACGAGCAGTACTTC CASSPDSGGFSYEQYF
TRBJ1-1 TRBV6-1 TRBD1 few TGTGCCAGCAGTAACCCCGGGACAGGGAGAGAGGAAGCTTTCTTT CASSNPGTGREEAFF
TRBJ2-1 TRBV27 . . TGTGCCAGCAGTTTAGGGGGGGCTCTGTCCTACAATGAGCAGTTCTTC CASSLGGALSYNEQFF
TRBJ1-1 TRBV19 TRBD1 . TGTGCCAGTACGTACAGGGGGCTCACTGAAGCTTTCTTT CASTYRGLTEAFF
TRBJ2-7 TRBV5-4 . . TGTGCCAGCAGCTCAACCTACGAGCAGTACTTC CASSSTYEQYF
TRBJ1-2 TRBV9 TRBD1 . TGTGCCAGCAGCCTCCAGTCCTCGGGACAGGCCCATCTTTATGGCTACACCTTC CASSLQSSGQAHLYGYTF
TRBJ2-7 TRBV29-1 . . TGCAGCGCCCTGGGGGCTCCACGATACGAGCAGTACTTC CSALGAPRYEQYF
TRBJ2-1 TRBV5-1 TRBD1 . TGCGCCAGCAGCTCCCGGGACAGAGGCAATGAGCAGTTCTTC CASSSRDRGNEQFF